At least ten counts were recorded for the clone carrying this T cell receptor (beta chain). The antigen is not known. CDR1 and CDR2 (germline): SGHAT, FQNNGV. The CDR3 extends over 15 amino acids. V shed 10 bases and J 0 bases; nucleotides not matched to a gene: 8. TCRdb reprocessed the reads with MiXCR, giving one entry per CDR3 protein. The table lists approximately 500,000 distinct CDR3 sequences, about 11% of them singletons, with roughly 10% in the top ten. The sample belongs to a study of T cell repertoires in cytomegalovirus infection. Study background: Based on public TCR beta signatures, there were indications of CMV infection and of a matching HLA type.

Whole-study findings and limits: Summed public TCR beta family frequency identified CMV carriers bearing the relevant HLA.

This TCR came from a human donor in good health (CMV status not recorded). Some clones in this sample may be carry-over from other donors' samples. This sequence joins TRBV11-2 and TRBJ2-2; 7 nucleotides agree with TRBD2. Sequencing was done on a sample of PBMCs. This CDR3 is CATPRLAANTGELFF. CDR3 nucleotide sequence: TGTGCCACCCCCCGGCTAGCGGCGAACACCGGGGAGCTGTTTTTT.